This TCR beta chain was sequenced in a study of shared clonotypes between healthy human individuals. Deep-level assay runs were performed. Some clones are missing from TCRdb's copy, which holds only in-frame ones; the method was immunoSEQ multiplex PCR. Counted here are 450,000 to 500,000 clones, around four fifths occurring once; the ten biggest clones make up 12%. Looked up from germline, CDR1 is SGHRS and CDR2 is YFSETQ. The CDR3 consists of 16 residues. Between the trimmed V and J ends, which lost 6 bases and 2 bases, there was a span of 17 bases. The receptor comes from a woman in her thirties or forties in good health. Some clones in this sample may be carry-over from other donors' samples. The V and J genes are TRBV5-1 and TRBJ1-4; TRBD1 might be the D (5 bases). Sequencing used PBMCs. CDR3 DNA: TGCGCCAGCAACGCGCGGGGACCCTGGACTAATGAAAAACTGTTTTTT. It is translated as CASNARGPWTNEKLFF.